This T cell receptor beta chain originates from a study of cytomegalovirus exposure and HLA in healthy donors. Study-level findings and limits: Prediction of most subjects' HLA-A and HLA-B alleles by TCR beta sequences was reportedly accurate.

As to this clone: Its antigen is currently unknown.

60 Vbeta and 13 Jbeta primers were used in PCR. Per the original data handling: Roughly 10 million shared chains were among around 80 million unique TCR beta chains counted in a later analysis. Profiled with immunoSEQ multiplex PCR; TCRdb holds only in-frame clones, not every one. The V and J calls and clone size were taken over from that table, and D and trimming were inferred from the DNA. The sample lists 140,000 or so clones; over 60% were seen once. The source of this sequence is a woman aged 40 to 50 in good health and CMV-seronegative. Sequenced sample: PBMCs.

The CDR3 loop is CASSVVGTGSVSGNTIYF. The DNA for the CDR3 is TGTGCCAGCAGCGTAGTGGGGACAGGATCCGTTTCTGGAAACACCATATATTTT. This rearrangement joins TRBV9 to TRBJ1-3, with 8 bases that match TRBD1. This CDR3 comprises 18 residues. Unmatched junction bases numbered 9, after V lost 0 bases and J lost 1 base. Germline V gene sequence: CDR1 SGDLS, CDR2 YYNGEE.